This T cell receptor (beta chain) was sequenced in a study of OX40 agonist ivuxolimab in advanced cancers. Overall study findings and caveats: Relative to CD4+, CD8+ T cells held more expanded clones on average.

The method was immunoSEQ multiplex PCR; TCRdb's version includes in-frame clones alone and lacks a portion of them. This sample has more than 80,000 clones, with roughly 88% found just once. This CDR3 has 15 residues. J gave up 3 bases and V 4 bases, and 5 bases lay outside the gene matches. The germline V gene has CDR1 SGHRS and CDR2 YFSETQ. A word on this clone: Its antigen is unknown.

This sequence originates from an adult with an advanced solid tumor such as melanoma, head and neck, liver or kidney cancer. The V gene is TRBV5-1, the J gene TRBJ2-3; TRBD1 matches 10 bases. The specimen was CD4+ or CD8+ T cells sorted from blood, collected in a trial of the OX40 agonist ivuxolimab. The CDR3: CASSPWTGGTDTQYF. The CDR3 region has the DNA TGCGCCAGCAGCCCCTGGACAGGGGGAACAGATACGCAGTATTTT.